This section outlines one T cell receptor (beta chain) sequence together with its context. Its antigen is not identified. The sample originates from a study of T cell repertoires in cytomegalovirus infection. Whole-study context: Matching HLA type, along with CMV infection, was indicated by public TCR beta signatures.

The study's findings and limits: It was HLA-C-restricted CMV-specific TCR beta clonotypes that dominated the response ex vivo. The cumulative frequency of public TCR beta families distinguished individuals who carried CMV together with the relevant HLA.

A single record per CDR3 protein comes from TCRdb applying MiXCR to the reads. The data contain 170,000 or so distinct CDR3 sequences, 13% to 15% of them singletons. Germline trimming cut 5 bases from V and 8 bases from J; bases unmatched to any gene: 0. CDR1 is MNHEY, CDR2 SMNVEV, per germline (reference sequence). The CDR3 is 11 amino acids. The TCR sequence derives from a human donor in good health (CMV status not recorded). Some clones in this sample may be carry-over from other donors' samples. Specimen: PBMCs. The J gene is TRBJ2-1, the V gene TRBV27, with TRBD2 matching 7 bases. The CDR3 here is CASSSGDEQFF. The DNA for the CDR3 is TGTGCCAGCAGTAGCGGGGATGAGCAGTTCTTC.